The present TCR beta chain was sequenced within a study of spatial heterogeneity in lung cancer. Study-wide findings and caveats: One measure, the expanded intratumoral alpha and beta TCR count, tracked tumor mutation counts.

This clonotype occurred many times. What it recognizes is unknown. The time point denotes: sample taken at primary tumor resection. Unsorted tumor, nontumor lung tissue or cryopreserved PBMC supplied the whole RNA. MiXCR was run by TCRdb on the 5' RACE reads, yielding one entry per CDR3 protein. The table includes roughly 16,000 distinct CDR3 sequences, approximately 7% detected once. The origin of this receptor is a female donor with early-stage non-small cell lung cancer. The sequencing used lung tumor tissue, collected at surgery.

Here the CDR3 reads CASSAGQAGWGHTDTQYF. The CDR3 nucleotides are TGCGCCAGCAGCGCGGGACAGGCCGGGTGGGGGCACACAGATACGCAGTATTTT. The rearrangement joins TRBV5-1 to TRBJ2-3; TRBD1 aligns across 8 bases. Germline loops: CDR1 SGHRS, CDR2 YFSETQ. The CDR3 is 18 residues long. Trimming at V came to 4 bases and at J to 2 bases, leaving 15 bases not matched to a gene.